The clone carrying this T cell receptor beta chain has just a few counts. What was amplified from RNA transcripts were TCR beta CDR3 regions. Researchers ran a first-round RT-PCR on the TCR CDR3 using the HTBI primer set. TCRdb re-called the multiplex PCR reads with MiXCR, one entry per CDR3 protein. The table records about 250,000 distinct CDR3 sequences, roughly 22% of them present only once. The sample comes from a study of T cells in Graves' hyperthyroidism and ophthalmopathy. Trimming left V 3 bases short and J 8 bases short, with 13 bases between. Germline V gene lookup returns CDR1 KGHSH and CDR2 LQKENI. The length of the CDR3 is 13 residues. Each diagnosis drew on symptoms, thyroxine, TRAb, thyroid ultrasound and orbital computed tomography findings.

What was sequenced was blood. The rearrangement joins TRBV18 to TRBJ1-2; perhaps TRBD1 as D (5 bases). The TCR sequence derives from a man aged 30 to 39 with Graves' ophthalmopathy. The CDR3 region is CASSPGTKEGYTF. The CDR3 DNA reads TGTGCCAGCTCACCTGGGACCAAGGAAGGCTACACCTTC.